The present entry profiles one T cell receptor (beta chain) with its context. No cognate antigen has been identified for it. The sample holds no much larger clone one base away, and base qualities are not on file. Adjacent samples consisted of nontumor breast tissue surrounding the tumor. From cysteine to phenylalanine, the CDR3 is 20 amino acids long. CDR3 DNA only is kept here, 60 bases in frame from base 1. Unmatched junction bases come to 17, with V trimmed by 4 bases and J by 1 base. The CDR1 and CDR2 encoded by the germline V gene are SGHRS and YFSETQ. The data stem from a study of breast tumors, draining lymph nodes, adjacent tissues listed by TCRdb under 2016. Notes on the research overall: Breast cancer patients provided tumor, adjacent nontumor tissue and axillary lymph nodes, and the study compared the TCR beta repertoires across these three sources. The study aimed to assess the relationships and possible T-cell exchange between tumor, surrounding tissue and draining lymph node repertoires in human breast cancer.

TCRdb shows the sequencer as Illumina HiSeq 2000. TCR beta chain libraries were generated through multiplex PCR amplification. The amplified TCR beta chain products were analyzed by high-throughput sequencing. TCRdb itself trimmed the public reads at Q25 with fastp, ran MiXCR and retained productive beta chains. Under each unique CDR3 protein, matching rows form one entry showing the most common genes and DNA. The sample table records about 15,000 distinct CDR3 sequences; about half of these occur just once. Approximately 16% of the sample is taken by the ten largest. Overall study results and their limits: Rather than being directly demonstrated, the conclusion that tumor T cells originate in lymph nodes was presented as consistent with a hypothesis. A scenario in which most tumor T cells derive from the lymph node and then expand within tumor tissue was judged to be consistent with the data. Tumor and nontumor tissue repertoires were found to be significantly more similar in luminal-like than in basal-like breast cancer. T-cell repertoire diversity in tumors was found to be lower than in lymph nodes but higher than in nontumor tissue, and preferential V and J gene usage was observed.

The material sequenced was tumor-adjacent breast tissue. This TCR derives from a female donor with breast cancer. Some clones in this sample may be carry-over from other donors' samples. The rearranged chain carries TRBV5-1 and TRBJ2-3; 11 nucleotides in the junction match TRBD2. The CDR3 protein is CASSPGVWLSGRAGTDTQYF. The DNA is TGCGCCAGCAGCCCCGGGGTTTGGCTTAGCGGGAGGGCAGGCACAGATACGCAGTATTTT.